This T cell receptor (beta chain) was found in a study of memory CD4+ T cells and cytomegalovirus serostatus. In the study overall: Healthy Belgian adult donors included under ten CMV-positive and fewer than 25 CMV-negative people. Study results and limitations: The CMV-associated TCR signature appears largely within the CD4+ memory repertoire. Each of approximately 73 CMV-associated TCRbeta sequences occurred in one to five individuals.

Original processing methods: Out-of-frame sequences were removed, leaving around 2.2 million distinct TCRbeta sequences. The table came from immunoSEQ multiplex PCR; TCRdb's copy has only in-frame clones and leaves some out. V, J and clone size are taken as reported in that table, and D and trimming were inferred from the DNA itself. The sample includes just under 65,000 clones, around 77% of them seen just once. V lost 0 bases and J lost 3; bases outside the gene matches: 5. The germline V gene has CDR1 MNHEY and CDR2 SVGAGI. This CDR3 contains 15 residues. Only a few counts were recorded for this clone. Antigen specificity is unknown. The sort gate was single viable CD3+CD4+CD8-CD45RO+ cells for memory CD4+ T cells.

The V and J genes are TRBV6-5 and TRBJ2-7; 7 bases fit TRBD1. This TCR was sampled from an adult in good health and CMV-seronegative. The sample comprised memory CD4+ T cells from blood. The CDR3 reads CASSYSLTGNYEQYF. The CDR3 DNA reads TGTGCCAGCAGTTACTCGTTGACAGGGAACTACGAGCAGTACTTC.